These T cell receptor beta chains were read from a single sample in a study of blood T cell repertoires in COVID-19. Sequenced by immunoSEQ multiplex PCR; TCRdb stores in-frame clones only, minus some. This sample has about 100,000 clones, with around 93% found just once. The sequenced material came from peripheral blood. The origin of the receptors is a man between 45 and 60 years old with acute or convalescent COVID-19. Each CDR3 is given with its conserved first and last residue. D genes are given only for firm matches. Not every row has a clone size; where given, it reads once, few, many or a size class.

>once|TRBD1|TRBV5-1|15|TRBJ2-7
CASSSGQASSYEQYF
TGCGCCAGCAGCTCGGGACAGGCCAGCTCCTACGAGCAGTACTTC
>.|.|TRBV4-2|16|TRBJ2-7
CASSHASGGGLDEQYF
TGTGCCAGCAGCCACGCCTCAGGTGGGGGCTTGGACGAGCAGTACTTC
>.|.|TRBV19|15|TRBJ1-4
CASSATGATNEKLFF
TGTGCCAGTAGTGCGACGGGGGCAACTAATGAAAAACTGTTTTTT
>once|TRBD1|TRBV5-1|14|TRBJ2-7
CASSLVSQGTEQYF
TGCGCCAGCAGCTTGGTATCACAGGGGACCGAGCAGTACTTC
>.|.|TRBV4-1|14|TRBJ2-1
CASSQERWGVEQFF
TGCGCCAGCAGCCAAGAAAGATGGGGGGTTGAGCAGTTCTTC
>.|TRBD2|TRBV5-1|17|TRBJ2-3
CASSLMTSGGNQDTQYF
TGCGCCAGCAGCTTAATGACTAGCGGGGGGAACCAGGATACGCAGTATTTT
>once|.|TRBV2|14|TRBJ1-2
CASSVAGGNYGYTF
TGTGCCAGCAGTGTGGCAGGTGGAAACTATGGCTACACCTTC
>.|TRBD1|TRBV4-3|14|TRBJ1-1
CASSRDSLNTEAFF
TGCGCCAGCAGCCGGGACAGCTTGAACACTGAAGCTTTCTTT
>once|.|TRBV19|15|TRBJ1-4
CASSMGGATNEKLFF
TGTGCCAGTAGTATGGGGGGGGCGACTAATGAAAAACTGTTTTTT
>.|.|TRBV5-5|14|TRBJ1-1
CASSMGRGNTEAFF
TGTGCCAGCAGCATGGGCAGGGGAAACACTGAAGCTTTCTTT
>.|TRBD2|TRBV29-1|15|TRBJ2-1
CSVPSGGQIYNEQFF
TGCAGCGTTCCTAGCGGGGGGCAGATTTACAATGAGCAGTTCTTC
>.|.|TRBV7-9|14|TRBJ1-1
CASSFRNMNTEAFF
TGTGCCAGCAGCTTCAGAAACATGAACACTGAAGCTTTCTTT
>.|TRBD2|TRBV3-1/TRBV3-2|17|TRBJ2-3
CASSRRLAGAREDTQYF
TGTGCCAGCAGCCGGAGGCTAGCGGGGGCCCGAGAAGATACGCAGTATTTT
>.|TRBD1|TRBV19|15|TRBJ2-1
CASTPGTVLYNEQFF
TGTGCCAGTACTCCCGGGACAGTCTTATACAATGAGCAGTTCTTC